This T cell receptor (beta chain) is from a study of long-term antiretroviral therapy in people with HIV. General observations from the study: Increased diversity was seen after ART, yet it remained lower than in transplant donor controls.

Remarks on this clone: Its specificity is unknown.

The CDR3 sequence is 16 residues long. The germline V and J ends were trimmed by 0 bases and 2 bases, with 10 bases remaining between them. Germline CDR1 LGHNA, CDR2 YNFKEQ. The immunoSEQ assay was v3.0, run at survey level. Sequenced by immunoSEQ multiplex PCR; TCRdb stores in-frame clones only, minus some. The sample holds some 17,000 clones, around four fifths seen once. This sample comprised unsorted PBMCs, obtained approximately 2.2 years before starting antiretroviral therapy. The chain is built from TRBV4-2 and TRBJ2-2; D unclear. The clonotype comes from a man younger than 40 with HIV. This chain's CDR3 is CASSQDRTLNTGELFF. DNA of the CDR3: TGTGCCAGCAGCCAAGACCGGACGCTTAACACCGGGGAGCTGTTTTTT.